This T cell receptor (beta chain) was identified in a study of cytomegalovirus exposure and HLA in healthy donors. Study-wide points: The study flagged some 180 TCR beta chains as cytomegalovirus-associated. Despite most TCR sequences being rare, some public TCRs occurred in many donors.

Note on this clone: Its antigen is currently unknown.

The CDR3 length is 17 residues. Deletions cut 2 bases from V and 1 base from J, with 16 bases between. Germline lookup yields CDR1 MNHEY and CDR2 SMNVEV (reference sequence). Use of 60 Vbeta and 13 Jbeta primers characterized the PCR. Data came from immunoSEQ multiplex PCR; TCRdb stores just in-frame clones and leaves some out. Here the sample spans about 200,000 clones, around 80% being singletons. The chain joins TRBV27 to TRBJ2-3; D perhaps matches TRBD1 (5 bases). The receptor comes from a man aged 35 to 55 in good health and CMV-seropositive. The sample was PBMCs. CDR3: CASSLIKGVYGTDTQYF. Here the CDR3 DNA reads TGTGCCAGCAGTTTAATTAAAGGGGTGTACGGCACAGATACGCAGTATTTT.